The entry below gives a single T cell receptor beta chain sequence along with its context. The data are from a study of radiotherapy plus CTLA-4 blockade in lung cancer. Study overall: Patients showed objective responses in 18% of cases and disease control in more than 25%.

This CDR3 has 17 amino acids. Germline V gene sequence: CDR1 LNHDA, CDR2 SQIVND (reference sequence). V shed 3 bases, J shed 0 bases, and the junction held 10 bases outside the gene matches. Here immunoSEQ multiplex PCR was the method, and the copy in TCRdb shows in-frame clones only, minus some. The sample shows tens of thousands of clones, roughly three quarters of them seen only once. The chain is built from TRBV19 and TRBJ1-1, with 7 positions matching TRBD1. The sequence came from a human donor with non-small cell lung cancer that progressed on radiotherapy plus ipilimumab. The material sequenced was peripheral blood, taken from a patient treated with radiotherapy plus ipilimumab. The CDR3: CASSMETGKPLNTEAFF. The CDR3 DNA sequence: TGTGCCAGTAGTATGGAGACAGGGAAGCCCCTGAACACTGAAGCTTTCTTT. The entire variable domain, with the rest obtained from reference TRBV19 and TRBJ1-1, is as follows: DGGITQSPKYLFRKEGQNVTLSCEQNLNHDAMYWYRQDPGQGLRLIYYSQIVNDFQKGDIAEGYSVSREKKESFPLTVTSAQKNPTAFYLCASSMETGKPLNTEAFFGQGTRLTVV.